These 5 T cell receptor beta chains originate from one sample sequenced in a study of cytomegalovirus exposure and HLA in healthy donors. The PCR contained 60 Vbeta and 13 Jbeta primers. Data came from immunoSEQ multiplex PCR; TCRdb stores just in-frame clones and leaves some out. The sample comprises over 85,000 clones, around 80% of which are singletons, and about 6.8% rests with the top ten. Sequenced material: PBMCs. The source is a young man in good health and CMV-seropositive.

The V and J genes are TRBV11-3 and TRBJ2-6; D is uncertain. V lost 1 base to trimming and J lost 1 base, with 2 bases between them. The germline CDR1 and CDR2 sequences are SGHNT and YENEEA. This CDR3 is built from 14 residues. CDR3 protein: CASSLASGANVLTF. The CDR3 nucleotides read TGTGCCAGCAGCTTAGCTTCTGGGGCCAACGTCCTGACTTTC.

The chain employs TRBV15 and TRBJ2-5, with D maybe TRBD2 (6 bases). The V and J ends lost 4 bases and 5 bases respectively, with 20 bases between them. This CDR3 has 16 amino acids. Germline CDR1 and CDR2: LNHNV and YYDKDF (reference sequence). CDR3 protein: CATSNPRRGHGETQYF. CDR3 nucleotide sequence: TGTGCCACCAGCAATCCTAGGCGGGGCCACGGGGAGACCCAGTACTTC.

The chain joins TRBV27 to TRBJ2-7, with D possibly being TRBD2 (6 bases). The V gene's germline CDR1 is MNHEY and CDR2 SMNVEV (reference sequence). Between the trimmed V and J ends, which lost 5 bases and 2 bases, there was a span of 10 bases. The CDR3 is made up of 13 amino acids. The CDR3, as DNA: TGTGCCAGCAGTCCTAGCGTAGCCTACGAGCAGTACTTC. Translating it yields CASSPSVAYEQYF.

This sequence joins TRBV9 and TRBJ1-3, with TRBD1 matching 7 bases. Losses at the gene ends were 2 bases for V and 2 bases for J; bases not matched to a gene: 4. CDR1 and CDR2 from the germline V gene are SGDLS and YYNGEE. The CDR3 consists of 15 residues. CDR3 DNA: TGTGCCAGCAGCGTTACGGGACAGCCTGGAAACACCATATATTTT. Translation: CASSVTGQPGNTIYF.

The rearrangement uses TRBV30 and TRBJ1-1, with 10 bases fitting TRBD1. Trimming removed 5 bases from V and 0 bases from J; junction bases left unmatched: 6. Germline V gene data show CDR1 as GTSNPN and CDR2 as SVGIG (reference sequence). The CDR3 covers 15 residues. The CDR3 sequence: CAWGQGVLMNTEAFF. The CDR3 DNA follows: TGTGCCTGGGGACAGGGGGTGCTCATGAACACTGAAGCTTTCTTT. Filled out from reference TRBV30 and TRBJ1-1, the complete variable domain reads SQTIHQWPATLVQPVGSPLSLECTVEGTSNPNLYWYRQAAGRGLQLLFYSVGIGQISSEVPQNLSASRPQDRQFILSSKKLLLSDSGFYLCAWGQGVLMNTEAFFGQGTRLTVV.